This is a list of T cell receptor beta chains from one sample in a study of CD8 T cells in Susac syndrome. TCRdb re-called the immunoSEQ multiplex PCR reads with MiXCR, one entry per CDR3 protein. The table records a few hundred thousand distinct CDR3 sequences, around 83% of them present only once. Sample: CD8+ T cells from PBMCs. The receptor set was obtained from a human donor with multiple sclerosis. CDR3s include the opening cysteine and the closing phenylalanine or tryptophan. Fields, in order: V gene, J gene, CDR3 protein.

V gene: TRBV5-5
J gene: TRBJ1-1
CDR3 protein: CASSYTTVMNTEAFF

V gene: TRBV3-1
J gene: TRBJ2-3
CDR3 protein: CASSQGFEDGATTDTQYF

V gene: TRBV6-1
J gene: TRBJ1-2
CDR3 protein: CASSELTLYGYTF

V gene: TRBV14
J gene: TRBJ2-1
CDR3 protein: CASSRPIPDNEQFF

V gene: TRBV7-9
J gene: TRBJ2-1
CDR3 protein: CASSYTGPEQFF

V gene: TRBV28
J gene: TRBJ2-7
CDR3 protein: CASSKRRNPYEQYF

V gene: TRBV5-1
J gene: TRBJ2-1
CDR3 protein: CASSLGSGRVPYNEQFF

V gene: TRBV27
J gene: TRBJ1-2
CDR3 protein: CASSQGAVHYGYTF

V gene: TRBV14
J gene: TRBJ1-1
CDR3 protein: CASSPRDWNTEAFF

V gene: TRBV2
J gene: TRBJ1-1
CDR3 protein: CARWGSLEAFF

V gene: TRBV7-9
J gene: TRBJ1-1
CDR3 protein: CASSLGLSRQGDTEAFF

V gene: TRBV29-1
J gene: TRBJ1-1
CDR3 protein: CSVDSGTLKGEAFF

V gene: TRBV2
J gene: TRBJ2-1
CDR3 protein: CASSPGGSNEQFF

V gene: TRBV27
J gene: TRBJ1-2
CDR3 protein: CASSNSGGRYGYTF

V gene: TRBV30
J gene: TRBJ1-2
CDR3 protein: CAQMSLFHYGYTF

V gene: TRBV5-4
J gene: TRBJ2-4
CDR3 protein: CASSLDFRQGSAKNIQYF

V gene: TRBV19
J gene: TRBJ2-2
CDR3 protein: CASSPNGGELFF

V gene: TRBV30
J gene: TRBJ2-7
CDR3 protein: CAWSAYDRGSYEQYF

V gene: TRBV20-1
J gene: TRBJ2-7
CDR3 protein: CSASPGRAYEQYF

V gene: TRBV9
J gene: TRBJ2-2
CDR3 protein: CASSVEGLALPGELFF

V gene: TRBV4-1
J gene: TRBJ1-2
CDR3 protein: CASSQEVGEGNYGYTF

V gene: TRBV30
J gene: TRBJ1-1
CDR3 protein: CAWKLRPGQGNTEAFF

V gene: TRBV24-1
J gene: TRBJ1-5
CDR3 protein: CATSEGDGNQPQHF

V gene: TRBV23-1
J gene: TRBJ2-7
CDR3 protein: CASSLNWDRQETHEQYF

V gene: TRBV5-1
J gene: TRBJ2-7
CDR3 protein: CASSFGSGGPYEQYF

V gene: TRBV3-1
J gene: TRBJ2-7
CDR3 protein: CASSQDLDLYEQYF

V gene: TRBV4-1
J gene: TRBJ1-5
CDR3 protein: CASSHGQEAGQPQHF

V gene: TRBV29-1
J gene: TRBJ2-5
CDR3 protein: CSVEFEGSGMETQYF

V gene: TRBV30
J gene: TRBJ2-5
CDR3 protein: CAWMRPEETQYF

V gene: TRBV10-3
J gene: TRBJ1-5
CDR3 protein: CAISETGGEHQPQHF

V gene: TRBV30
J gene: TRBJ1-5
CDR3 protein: CAWSITGSNQPQHF

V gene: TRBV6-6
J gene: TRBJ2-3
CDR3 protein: CASSAQEGGWDTQYF

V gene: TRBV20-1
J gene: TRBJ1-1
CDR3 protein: CSARVGENTEAFF

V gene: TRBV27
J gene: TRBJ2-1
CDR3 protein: CASSQTSGRYNEQFF

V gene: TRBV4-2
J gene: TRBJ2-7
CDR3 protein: CASSPYLEAEQYF

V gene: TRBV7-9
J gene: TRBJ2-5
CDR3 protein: CASSREQGAGETQYF

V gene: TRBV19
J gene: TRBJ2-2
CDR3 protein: CAIQGWTGELFF

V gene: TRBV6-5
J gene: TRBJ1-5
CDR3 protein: CASSYSLRQEGNQPQHF

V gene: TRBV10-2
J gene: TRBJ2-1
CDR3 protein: CASRTPTSGSSIYNEQFF

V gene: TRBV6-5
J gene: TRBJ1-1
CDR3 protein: CASIKGSSEAFF

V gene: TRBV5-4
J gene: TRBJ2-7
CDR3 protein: CASSPGPSGFSYEQYF

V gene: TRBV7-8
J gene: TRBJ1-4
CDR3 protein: CASSYLVDRWGEKLFF

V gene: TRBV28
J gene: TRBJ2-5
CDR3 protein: CASSSKERVETRYF

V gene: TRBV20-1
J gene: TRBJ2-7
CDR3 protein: CSAPRLGEQYF

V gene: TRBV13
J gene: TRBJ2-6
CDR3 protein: CASSYAPSGANVLTF

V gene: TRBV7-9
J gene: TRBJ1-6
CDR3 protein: CASSLDRGFTSPLHF

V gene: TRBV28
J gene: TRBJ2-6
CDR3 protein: CASSLIGLAVTSGANVLTF

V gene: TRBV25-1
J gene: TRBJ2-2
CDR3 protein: CAVPRDSNTGELFF

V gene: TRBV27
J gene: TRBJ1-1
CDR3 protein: CASSLFWGVFGETEAFF

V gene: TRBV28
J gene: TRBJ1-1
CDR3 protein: CASSPDTDLTEAFF

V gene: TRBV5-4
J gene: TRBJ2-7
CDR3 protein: CASSLQGAPHEQYF

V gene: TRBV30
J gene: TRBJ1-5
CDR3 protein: CAWSPADYSNQPQHF

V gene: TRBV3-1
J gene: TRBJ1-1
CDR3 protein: CASSQDERGAGTEAFF

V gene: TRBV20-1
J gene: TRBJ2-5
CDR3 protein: CSARVRGQETQYF